The 3 T cell receptor beta chains below come from one sample, sequenced in a study of a mutant IDH1 vaccine in newly diagnosed glioma. Profiling relied on immunoSEQ multiplex PCR, and the TCRdb table lists in-frame clones only, not all of them. The sample has under 45,000 clones; around 84% are singletons. Noted time point: week 23, last vaccination. Vaccination comprised doses that each held 300 ug of mutant IDH1 20-mer peptide, plus topical imiquimod. Their antigens remain unidentified. The source was PBMCs, collected from a glioma patient whose treatment included an IDH1 peptide vaccine. The receptors stem from a woman aged 18-30 years with glioma. Some clones in this sample may be carry-over from other donors' samples.

The chain is built from TRBV7-3 and TRBJ2-2, with D uncertain. This CDR3 region has 15 residues. V was cut by 5 bases and J by 9 bases, with 19 bases left in between. The germline CDR1 and CDR2 sequences are SGHTA and FQGTGA. This CDR3 is CASSRDGGQDRELFF. CDR3 in DNA: TGTGCCAGCAGCAGAGACGGTGGTCAGGACCGGGAGCTGTTTTTT.

The genes are TRBV18 and TRBJ2-3; no clear D. This CDR3 has 16 amino acids. The germline V gene encodes CDR1 KGHSH and CDR2 LQKENI. Trimming removed 2 bases from V and 3 bases from J, with 15 bases in between. CDR3 residues: CASSPLMQVETDTQYF. The DNA of the CDR3 is TGTGCCAGCTCACCATTAATGCAGGTTGAGACAGATACGCAGTATTTT.

V and J are TRBV7-2 and TRBJ2-7, with TRBD1 matching over 10 bases. The CDR3 runs 14 residues. The ends lost 4 bases at V and 4 bases at J; junction bases unmatched: 4. The germline V gene has CDR1 SGHTA and CDR2 FQGNSA. For the CDR3, the DNA is TGTGCCAGCAGCTCCGGACAGGGGGGGTACGAGCAGTACTTC. Translating gives CASSSGQGGYEQYF. The variable domain in full, with the rest retrieved from reference TRBV7-2 and TRBJ2-7, is GAGVSQSPSNKVTEKGKDVELRCDPISGHTALYWYRQSLGQGLEFLIYFQGNSAPDKSGLPSDRFSAERTGGSVSTLTIQRTQQEDSAVYLCASSSGQGGYEQYFGPGTRLTVT.